This is a list of T cell receptor beta chains from one sample in a study of cytomegalovirus exposure and HLA in healthy donors. Some clones are missing from TCRdb's copy, which holds only in-frame ones; the method was immunoSEQ multiplex PCR. The table lists roughly 160,000 clones, approximately 85% of them singletons. The sample consisted of PBMCs. Source of these receptors: a man younger than 35 in good health and CMV-seropositive. Each CDR3 is given without its conserved first and last residue.

V gene,J gene,CDR3 protein
TRBV11-2,TRBJ2-5,ASSLGSLAGFQETQY
TRBV4-1,TRBJ2-7,ASSQEGSSYEQY
TRBV6-5,TRBJ1-2,ASSYGTGLRGYT
TRBV18,TRBJ2-5,ASSPDGPGGGTQETQY
TRBV29-1,TRBJ1-1,SAGVGMNTEAF
TRBV5-1,TRBJ2-7,ASSPTGTGLSEQY
TRBV4-3,TRBJ2-5,ASSQGPRETQY
TRBV14,TRBJ2-7,ASSPSPTGEQY
TRBV5-1,TRBJ2-1,ASSFPGQGREQF
TRBV2,TRBJ2-3,ASRRSSGGGDTQY
TRBV2,TRBJ2-4,ASSETGIDKNIQY
TRBV7-6,TRBJ1-6,ASSLGSGSGSPLH
TRBV27,TRBJ1-5,ASSLSGAGSNQPQH
TRBV12-5,TRBJ2-3,ASGFPLASGGAADTQY
TRBV5-1,TRBJ2-7,ASSSSGEGEQY
TRBV2,TRBJ2-5,ASSEINQETQY
TRBV2,TRBJ1-5,ASRQGGTGGNQPQH
TRBV9,TRBJ1-2,ASSPPRTNYGYT
TRBV16,TRBJ2-7,ASSQMGGSYEQY
TRBV2,TRBJ2-5,ASRRGTGDQETQY
TRBV27,NA,ASSRDFSSYEQY
TRBV5-6,TRBJ1-5,ASSLAAGLNQPQH
TRBV6-5,TRBJ2-7,ASSRDSSAYEQY
TRBV4-3,TRBJ2-1,ASSQEGHPYNEQF
TRBV7-2,TRBJ2-3,ASSPTSTSGGDTDTQY
TRBV5-4,TRBJ2-7,ASSSRGRGEQY